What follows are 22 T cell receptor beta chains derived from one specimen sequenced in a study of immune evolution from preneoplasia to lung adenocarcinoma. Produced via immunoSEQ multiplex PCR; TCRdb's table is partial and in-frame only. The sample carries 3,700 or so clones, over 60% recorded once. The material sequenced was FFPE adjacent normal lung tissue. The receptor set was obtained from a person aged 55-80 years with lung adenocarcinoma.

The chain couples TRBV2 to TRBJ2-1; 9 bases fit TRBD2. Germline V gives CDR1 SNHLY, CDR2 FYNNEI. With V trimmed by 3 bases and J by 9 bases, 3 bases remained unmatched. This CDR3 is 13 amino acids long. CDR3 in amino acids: CASSDQLAGEQFF. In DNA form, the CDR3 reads TGTGCCAGCAGTGATCAACTAGCGGGTGAGCAGTTCTTC.

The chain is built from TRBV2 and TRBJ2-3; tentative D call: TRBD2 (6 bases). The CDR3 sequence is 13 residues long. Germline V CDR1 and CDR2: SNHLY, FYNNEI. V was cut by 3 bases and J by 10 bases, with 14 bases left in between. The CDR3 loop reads CASSDQLGGAQYF. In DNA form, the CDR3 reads TGTGCCAGCAGTGACCAGTTGGGGGGAGCGCAGTATTTT.

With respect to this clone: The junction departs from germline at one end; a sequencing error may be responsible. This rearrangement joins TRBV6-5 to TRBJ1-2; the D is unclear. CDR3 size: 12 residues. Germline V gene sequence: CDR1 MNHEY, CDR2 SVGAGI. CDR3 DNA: TGTGCCATCAGTTCCTATTCTTCTGGCTACACCTTC. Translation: CAISSYSSGYTF.

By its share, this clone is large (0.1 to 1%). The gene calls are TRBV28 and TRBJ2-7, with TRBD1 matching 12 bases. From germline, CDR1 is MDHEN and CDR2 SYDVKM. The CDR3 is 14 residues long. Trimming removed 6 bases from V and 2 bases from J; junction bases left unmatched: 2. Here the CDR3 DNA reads TGTGCCAGCAGGGGGGACAGGGGGCCCTACGAGCAGTACTTC. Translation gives CASRGDRGPYEQYF.

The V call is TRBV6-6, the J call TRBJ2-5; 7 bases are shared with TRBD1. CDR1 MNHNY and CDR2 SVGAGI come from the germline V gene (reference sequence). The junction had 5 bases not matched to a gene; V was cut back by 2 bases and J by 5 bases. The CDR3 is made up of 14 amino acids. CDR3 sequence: CASSYDIQGETQYF. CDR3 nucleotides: TGTGCCAGCAGTTACGATATACAGGGGGAGACCCAGTACTTC.

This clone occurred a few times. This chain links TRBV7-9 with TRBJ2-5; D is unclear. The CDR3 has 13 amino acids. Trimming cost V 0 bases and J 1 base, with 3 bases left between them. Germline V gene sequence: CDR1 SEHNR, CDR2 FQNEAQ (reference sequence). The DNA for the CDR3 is TGTGCCAGCAGCTTAGCCAGCCAAGAGACCCAGTACTTC. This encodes CASSLASQETQYF.

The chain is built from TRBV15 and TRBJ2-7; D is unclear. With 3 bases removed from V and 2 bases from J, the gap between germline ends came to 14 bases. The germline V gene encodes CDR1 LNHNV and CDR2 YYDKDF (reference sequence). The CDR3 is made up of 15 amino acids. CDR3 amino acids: CATSSGRSPTYEQYF. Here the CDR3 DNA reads TGTGCCACCAGCAGCGGACGAAGTCCTACCTACGAGCAGTACTTC.

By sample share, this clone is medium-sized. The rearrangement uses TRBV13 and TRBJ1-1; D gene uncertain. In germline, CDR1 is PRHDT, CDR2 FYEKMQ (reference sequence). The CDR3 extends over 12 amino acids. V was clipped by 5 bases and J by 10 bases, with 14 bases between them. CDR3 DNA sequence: TGTGCCAGCAGCATCGGTCCCACCGGAGCTTTCTTT. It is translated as CASSIGPTGAFF.

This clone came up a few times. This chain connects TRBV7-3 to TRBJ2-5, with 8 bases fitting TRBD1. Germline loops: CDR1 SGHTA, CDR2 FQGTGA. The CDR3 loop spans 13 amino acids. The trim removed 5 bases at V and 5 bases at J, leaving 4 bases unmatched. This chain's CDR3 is CASSQGAWETQYF. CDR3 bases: TGTGCCAGCAGCCAGGGGGCCTGGGAGACCCAGTACTTC.

The CDR3 spells CASSGRGGGGETQYF. In DNA form, the CDR3 reads TGTGCCAGCAGCGGTCGAGGGGGGGGTGGAGAGACCCAGTACTTC. This chain joins TRBV9 and TRBJ2-5; D may be TRBD2 (7 bases). Looked up from germline, CDR1 is SGDLS and CDR2 is YYNGEE. V shed 3 bases and J shed 4 bases, with 16 bases lying between them. There are 15 residues in the CDR3.

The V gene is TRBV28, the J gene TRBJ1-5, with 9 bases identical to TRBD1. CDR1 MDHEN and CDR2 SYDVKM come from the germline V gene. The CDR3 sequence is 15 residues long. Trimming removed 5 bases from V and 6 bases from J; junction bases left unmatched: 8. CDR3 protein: CASSSRTGAFQPQHF. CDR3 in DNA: TGTGCCAGCAGTAGCCGGACAGGGGCTTTTCAGCCCCAGCATTTT.

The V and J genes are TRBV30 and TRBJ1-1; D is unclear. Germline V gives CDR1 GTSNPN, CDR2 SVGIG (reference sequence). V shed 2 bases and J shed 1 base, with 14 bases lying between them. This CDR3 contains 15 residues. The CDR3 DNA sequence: TGTGCCTGGAGTCCCCCGGGCTTCCAGAACACTGAAGCTTTCTTT. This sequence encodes CAWSPPGFQNTEAFF.

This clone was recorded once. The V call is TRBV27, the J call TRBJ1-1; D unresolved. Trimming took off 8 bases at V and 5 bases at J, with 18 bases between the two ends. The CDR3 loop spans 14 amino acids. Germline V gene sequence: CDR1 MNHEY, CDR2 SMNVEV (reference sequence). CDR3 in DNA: TGTGCCAGCGGAAAAGGTGGGGAGGAGACTGAAGCTTTCTTT. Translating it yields CASGKGGEETEAFF.

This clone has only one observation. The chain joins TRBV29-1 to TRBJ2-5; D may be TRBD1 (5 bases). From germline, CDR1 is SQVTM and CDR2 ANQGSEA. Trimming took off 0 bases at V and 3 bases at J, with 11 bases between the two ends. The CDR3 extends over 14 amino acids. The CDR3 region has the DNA TGCAGCGTTGAAGACAGGGCTCCCAAAGAGACCCAGTACTTC. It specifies CSVEDRAPKETQYF.

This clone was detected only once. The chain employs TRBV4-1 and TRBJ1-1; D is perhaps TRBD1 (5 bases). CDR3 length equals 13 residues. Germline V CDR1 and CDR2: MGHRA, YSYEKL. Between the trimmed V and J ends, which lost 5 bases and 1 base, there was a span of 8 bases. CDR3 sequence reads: CASSSGPNTEAFF. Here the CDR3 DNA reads TGCGCCAGCAGCTCGGGGCCGAACACTGAAGCTTTCTTT.

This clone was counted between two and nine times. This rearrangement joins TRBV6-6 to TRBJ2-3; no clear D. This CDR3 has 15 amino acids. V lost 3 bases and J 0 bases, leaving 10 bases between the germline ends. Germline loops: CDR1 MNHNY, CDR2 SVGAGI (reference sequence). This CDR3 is CASSYGPSSTDTQYF. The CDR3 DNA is TGTGCCAGCAGTTATGGGCCTTCTAGCACAGATACGCAGTATTTT.

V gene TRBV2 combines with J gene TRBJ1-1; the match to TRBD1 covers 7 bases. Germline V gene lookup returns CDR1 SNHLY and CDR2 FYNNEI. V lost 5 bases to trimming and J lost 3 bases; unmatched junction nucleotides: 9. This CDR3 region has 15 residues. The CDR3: CASSRQGRGDTEAFF. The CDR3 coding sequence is TGTGCCAGCAGTCGACAGGGAAGAGGGGACACTGAAGCTTTCTTT. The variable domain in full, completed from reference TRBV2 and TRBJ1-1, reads EPEVTQTPSHQVTQMGQEVILRCVPISNHLYFYWYRQILGQKVEFLVSFYNNEISEKSEIFDDQFSVERPDGSNFTLKIRSTKLEDSAMYFCASSRQGRGDTEAFFGQGTRLTVV.

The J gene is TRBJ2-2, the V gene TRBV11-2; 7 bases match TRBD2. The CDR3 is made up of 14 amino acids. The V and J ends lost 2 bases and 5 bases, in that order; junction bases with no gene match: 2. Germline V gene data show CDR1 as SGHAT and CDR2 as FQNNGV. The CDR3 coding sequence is TGTGCCAGCAGCTTACAAGCGGGGACCGGGGAGCTGTTTTTT. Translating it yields CASSLQAGTGELFF.

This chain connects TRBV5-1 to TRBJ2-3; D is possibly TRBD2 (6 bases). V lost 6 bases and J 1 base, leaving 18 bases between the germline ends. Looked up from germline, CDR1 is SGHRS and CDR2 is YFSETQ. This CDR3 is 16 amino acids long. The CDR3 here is CASTLGSSDRTDTQYF. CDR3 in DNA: TGCGCCAGCACCCTGGGGTCTAGCGACCGCACAGATACGCAGTATTTT.

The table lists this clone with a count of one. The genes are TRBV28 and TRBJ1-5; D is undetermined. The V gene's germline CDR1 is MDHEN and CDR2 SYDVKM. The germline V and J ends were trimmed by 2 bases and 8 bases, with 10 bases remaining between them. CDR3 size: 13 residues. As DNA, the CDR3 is TGTGCCAGCAGTTTAGGTCCGGCAGAGCCCCAGCATTTT. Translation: CASSLGPAEPQHF.

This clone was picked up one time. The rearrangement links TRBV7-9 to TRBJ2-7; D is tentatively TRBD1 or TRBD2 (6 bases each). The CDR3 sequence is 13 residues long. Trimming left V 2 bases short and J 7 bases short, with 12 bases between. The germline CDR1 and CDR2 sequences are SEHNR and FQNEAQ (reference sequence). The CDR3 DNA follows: TGTGCCAGCAGCTTACTGGGGGGCGGGGAGCAGTACTTC. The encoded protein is CASSLLGGGEQYF.

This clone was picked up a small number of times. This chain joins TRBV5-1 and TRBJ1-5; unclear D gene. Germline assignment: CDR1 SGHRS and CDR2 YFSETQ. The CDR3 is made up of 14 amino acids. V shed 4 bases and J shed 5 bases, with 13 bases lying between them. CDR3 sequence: CASSVDGGDQPQHF. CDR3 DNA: TGCGCCAGCAGCGTAGACGGTGGGGATCAGCCCCAGCATTTT.